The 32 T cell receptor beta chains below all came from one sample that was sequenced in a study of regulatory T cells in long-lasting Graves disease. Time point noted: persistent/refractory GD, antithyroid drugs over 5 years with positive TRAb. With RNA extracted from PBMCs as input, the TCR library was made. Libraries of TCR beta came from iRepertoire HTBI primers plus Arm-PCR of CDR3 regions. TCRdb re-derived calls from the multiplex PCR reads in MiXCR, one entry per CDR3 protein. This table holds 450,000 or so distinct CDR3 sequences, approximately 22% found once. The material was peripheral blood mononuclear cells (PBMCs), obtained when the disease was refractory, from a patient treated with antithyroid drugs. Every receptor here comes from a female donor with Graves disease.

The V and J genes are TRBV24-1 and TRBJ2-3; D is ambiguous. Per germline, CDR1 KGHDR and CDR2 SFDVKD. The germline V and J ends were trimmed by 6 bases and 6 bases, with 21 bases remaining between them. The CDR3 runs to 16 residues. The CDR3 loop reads CATSSLPYNLRDTQYF. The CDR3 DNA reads TGTGCCACCAGTTCTCTGCCCTACAACCTGAGGGATACGCAGTATTTT.

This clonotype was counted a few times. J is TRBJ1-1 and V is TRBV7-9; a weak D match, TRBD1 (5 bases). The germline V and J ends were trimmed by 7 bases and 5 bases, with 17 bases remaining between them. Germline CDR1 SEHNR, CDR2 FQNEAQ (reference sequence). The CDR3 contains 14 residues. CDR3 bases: TGTGCCAGCACTACCGGGGGGATGGGTACTGAAGCTTTCTTT. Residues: CASTTGGMGTEAFF.

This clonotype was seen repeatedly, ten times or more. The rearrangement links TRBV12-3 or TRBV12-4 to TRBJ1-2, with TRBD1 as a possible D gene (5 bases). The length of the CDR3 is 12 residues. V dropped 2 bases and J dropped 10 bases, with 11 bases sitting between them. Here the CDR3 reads CASSLMSGIYTF. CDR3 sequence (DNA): TGTGCCAGCAGTTTAATGTCAGGGATCTACACCTTC.

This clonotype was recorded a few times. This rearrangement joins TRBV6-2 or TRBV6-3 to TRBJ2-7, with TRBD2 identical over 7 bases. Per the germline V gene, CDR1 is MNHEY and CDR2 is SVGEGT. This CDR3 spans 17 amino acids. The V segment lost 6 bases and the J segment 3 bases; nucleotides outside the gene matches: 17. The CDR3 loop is CASSRGGWYRPDYEQYF. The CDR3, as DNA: TGTGCCAGCAGCCGGGGAGGGTGGTACAGGCCTGACTACGAGCAGTACTTC.

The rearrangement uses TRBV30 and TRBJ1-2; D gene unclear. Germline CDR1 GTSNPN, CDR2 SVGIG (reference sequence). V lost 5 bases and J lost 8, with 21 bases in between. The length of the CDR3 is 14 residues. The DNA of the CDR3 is TGTGCCTGGGGTGCCGGACCGCAGCGGAGGGGCTACACCTTC. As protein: CAWGAGPQRRGYTF.

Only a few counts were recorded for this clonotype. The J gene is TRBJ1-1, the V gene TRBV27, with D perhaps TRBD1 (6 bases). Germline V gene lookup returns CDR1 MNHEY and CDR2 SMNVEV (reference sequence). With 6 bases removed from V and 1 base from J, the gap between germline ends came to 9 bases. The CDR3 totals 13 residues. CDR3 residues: CASSGDTNTEAFF. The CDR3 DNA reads TGTGCCAGCAGCGGGGACACGAACACTGAAGCTTTCTTT.

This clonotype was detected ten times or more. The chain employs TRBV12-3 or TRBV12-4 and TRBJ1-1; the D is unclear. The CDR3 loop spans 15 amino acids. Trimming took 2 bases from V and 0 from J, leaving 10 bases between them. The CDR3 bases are TGTGCCAGCAGTTTACGAGGATTTATGAACACTGAAGCTTTCTTT. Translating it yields CASSLRGFMNTEAFF.

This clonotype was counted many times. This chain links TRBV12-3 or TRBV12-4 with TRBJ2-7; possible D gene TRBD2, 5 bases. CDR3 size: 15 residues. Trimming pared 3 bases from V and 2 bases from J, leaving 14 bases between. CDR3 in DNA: TGTGCCAGCAGTTTCACTCCCAGCGGAACCTACGAGCAGTACTTC. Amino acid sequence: CASSFTPSGTYEQYF.

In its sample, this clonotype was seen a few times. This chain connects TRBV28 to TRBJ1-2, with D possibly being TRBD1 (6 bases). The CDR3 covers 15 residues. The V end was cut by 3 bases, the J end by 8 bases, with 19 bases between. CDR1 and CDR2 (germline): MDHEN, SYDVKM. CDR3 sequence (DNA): TGTGCCAGCAGTTTGTCACCGGGACAAGCAGGCGGCTACACCTTC. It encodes CASSLSPGQAGGYTF.

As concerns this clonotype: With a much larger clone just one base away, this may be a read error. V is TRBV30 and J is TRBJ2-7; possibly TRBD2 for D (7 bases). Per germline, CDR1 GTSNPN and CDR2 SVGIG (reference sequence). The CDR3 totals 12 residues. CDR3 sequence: CAWSLGAGEPYF. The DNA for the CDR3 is TGTGCCTGGAGTTTGGGGGCGGGGGAGCCGTACTTC.

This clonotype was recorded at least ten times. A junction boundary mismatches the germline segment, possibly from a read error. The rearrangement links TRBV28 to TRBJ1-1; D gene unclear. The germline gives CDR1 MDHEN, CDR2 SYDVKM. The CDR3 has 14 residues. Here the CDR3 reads CASSLFPENTEAFF. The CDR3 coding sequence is TGTGCCAGCAGCTTATTTCCAGAGAACACTGAAGCTTTCTTT.

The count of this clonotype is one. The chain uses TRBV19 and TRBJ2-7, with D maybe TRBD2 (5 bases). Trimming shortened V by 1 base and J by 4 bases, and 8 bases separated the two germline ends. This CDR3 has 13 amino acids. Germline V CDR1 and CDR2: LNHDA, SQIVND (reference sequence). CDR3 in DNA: TGTGCCAGTAGTATAGCGAGGGATTACGAGCAGTACTTC. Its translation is CASSIARDYEQYF. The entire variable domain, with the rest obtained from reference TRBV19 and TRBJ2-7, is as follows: DGGITQSPKYLFRKEGQNVTLSCEQNLNHDAMYWYRQDPGQGLRLIYYSQIVNDFQKGDIAEGYSVSREKKESFPLTVTSAQKNPTAFYLCASSIARDYEQYFGPGTRLTVT.

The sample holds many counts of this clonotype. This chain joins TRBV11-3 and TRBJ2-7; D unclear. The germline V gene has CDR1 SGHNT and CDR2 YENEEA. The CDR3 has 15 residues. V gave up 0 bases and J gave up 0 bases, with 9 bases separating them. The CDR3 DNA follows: TGTGCCAGCAGCTTAGATCCGGTGTTCTCCTACGAGCAGTACTTC. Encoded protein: CASSLDPVFSYEQYF. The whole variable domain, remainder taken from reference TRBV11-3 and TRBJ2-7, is EAGVVQSPRYKIIEKKQPVAFWCNPISGHNTLYWYLQNLGQGPELLIRYENEEAVDDSQLPKDRFSAERLKGVDSTLKIQPAELGDSAVYLCASSLDPVFSYEQYFGPGTRLTVT.

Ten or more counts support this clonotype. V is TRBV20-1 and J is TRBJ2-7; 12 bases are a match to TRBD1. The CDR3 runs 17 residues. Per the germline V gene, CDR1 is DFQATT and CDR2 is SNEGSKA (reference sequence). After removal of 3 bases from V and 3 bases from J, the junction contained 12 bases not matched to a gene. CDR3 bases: TGCAGTGCTAGTCAAACCTCCGGGACAGGGGGCTTCTACGAGCAGTACTTC. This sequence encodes CSASQTSGTGGFYEQYF.

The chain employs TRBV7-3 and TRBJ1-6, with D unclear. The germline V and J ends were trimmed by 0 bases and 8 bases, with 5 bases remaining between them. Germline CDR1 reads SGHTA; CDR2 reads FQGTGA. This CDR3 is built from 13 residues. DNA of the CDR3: TGTGCCAGCAGCTTAACGGCGGATTCACCCCTCCACTTT. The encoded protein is CASSLTADSPLHF.

The CDR3 region is CASRGQPREDQPQHF. In DNA form, the CDR3 reads TGTGCCAGCCGGGGACAGCCTCGGGAGGATCAGCCCCAGCATTTT. The chain carries TRBV5-8 and TRBJ1-5, with 7 bases fitting TRBD1. Germline trimming cut 7 bases from V and 5 bases from J; bases unmatched to any gene: 12. The length of the CDR3 is 15 residues. CDR1 and CDR2 from the germline V gene are SGHTS and YDEGEE.

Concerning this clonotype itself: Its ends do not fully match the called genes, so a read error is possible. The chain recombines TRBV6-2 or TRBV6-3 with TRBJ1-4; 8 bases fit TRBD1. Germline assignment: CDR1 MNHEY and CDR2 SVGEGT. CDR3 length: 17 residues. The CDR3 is CASSLQGGYTTNEKLSF. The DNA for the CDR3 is TGTGCCAGCAGTTTACAGGGGGGTTACACAACTAATGAAAAACTGTCTTTT.

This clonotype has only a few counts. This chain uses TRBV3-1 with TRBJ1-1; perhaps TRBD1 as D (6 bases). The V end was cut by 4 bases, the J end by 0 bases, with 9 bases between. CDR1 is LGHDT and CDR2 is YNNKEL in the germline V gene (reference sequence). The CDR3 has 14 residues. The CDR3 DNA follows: TGTGCCAGCAGCCGCAGGGGTTTGAACACTGAAGCTTTCTTT. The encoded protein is CASSRRGLNTEAFF.

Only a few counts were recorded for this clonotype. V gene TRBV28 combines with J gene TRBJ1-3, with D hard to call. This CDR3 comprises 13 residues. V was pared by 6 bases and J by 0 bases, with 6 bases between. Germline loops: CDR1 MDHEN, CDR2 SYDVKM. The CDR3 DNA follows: TGTGCCAGCAGAGAAGCCTCTGGAAACACCATATATTTT. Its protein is CASREASGNTIYF.

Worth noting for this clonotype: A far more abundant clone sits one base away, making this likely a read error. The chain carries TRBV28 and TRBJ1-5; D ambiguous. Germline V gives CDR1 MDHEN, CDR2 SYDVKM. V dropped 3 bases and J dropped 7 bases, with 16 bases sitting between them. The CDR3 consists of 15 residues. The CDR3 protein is CASSLRGGVGQPQHF. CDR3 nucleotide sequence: TGTGCCAGCAGTTTGCGCGGAGGAGTCGGACAGCCCCAGCATTTT.

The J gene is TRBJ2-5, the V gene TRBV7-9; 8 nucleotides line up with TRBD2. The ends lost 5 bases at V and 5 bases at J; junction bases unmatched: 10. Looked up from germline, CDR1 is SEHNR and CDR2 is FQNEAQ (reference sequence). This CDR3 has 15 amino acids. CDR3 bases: TGTGCCAGCAGCCGTGGACTAGCCCTGGGGGAGACCCAGTACTTC. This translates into CASSRGLALGETQYF.

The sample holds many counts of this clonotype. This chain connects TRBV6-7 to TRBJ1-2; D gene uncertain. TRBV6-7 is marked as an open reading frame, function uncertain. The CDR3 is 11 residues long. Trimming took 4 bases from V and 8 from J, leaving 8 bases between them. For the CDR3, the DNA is TGTGCCAGCAGTTCGTATATGGGCTACACCTTC. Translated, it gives CASSSYMGYTF.

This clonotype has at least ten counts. In nucleotides, the CDR3 is TGCAGTGCCCAACAGGGCCCAAATTCACCCCTCCACTTT. It specifies CSAQQGPNSPLHF. The V call is TRBV20-1, the J call TRBJ1-6; D might be TRBD1 (6 bases). V was clipped by 6 bases and J by 7 bases, with 13 bases between them. This CDR3 spans 13 amino acids. Germline V gives CDR1 DFQATT, CDR2 SNEGSKA (reference sequence).

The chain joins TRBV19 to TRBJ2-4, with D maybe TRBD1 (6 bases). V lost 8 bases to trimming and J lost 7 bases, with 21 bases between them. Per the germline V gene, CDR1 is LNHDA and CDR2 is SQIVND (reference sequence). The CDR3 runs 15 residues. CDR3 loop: CASRPRGTAMNIQYF. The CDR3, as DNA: TGTGCCAGTCGCCCTAGGGGGACGGCGATGAACATTCAGTACTTC.

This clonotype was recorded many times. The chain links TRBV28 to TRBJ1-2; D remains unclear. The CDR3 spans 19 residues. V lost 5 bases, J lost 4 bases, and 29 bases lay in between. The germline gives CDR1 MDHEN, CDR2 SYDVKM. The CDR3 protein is CASSPTIGVLNLRGYGYTF. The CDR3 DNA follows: TGTGCCAGCAGTCCTACTATTGGGGTCCTGAATCTTCGAGGCTATGGCTACACCTTC.

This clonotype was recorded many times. CDR3 sequence (DNA): TGTGCCGTTAGTACAGGGGGCTACGAGCAGTACTTC. This translates into CAVSTGGYEQYF. The chain recombines TRBV12-3 or TRBV12-4 with TRBJ2-7; the match to TRBD1 covers 8 bases. The ends lost 11 bases at V and 3 bases at J; junction bases unmatched: 6. The CDR3 is 12 residues long.

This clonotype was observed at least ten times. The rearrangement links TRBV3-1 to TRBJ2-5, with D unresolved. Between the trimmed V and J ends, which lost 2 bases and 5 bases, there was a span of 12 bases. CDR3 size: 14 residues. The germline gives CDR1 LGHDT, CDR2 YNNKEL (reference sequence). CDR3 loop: CASSQTVPRETQYF. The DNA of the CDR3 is TGTGCCAGCAGCCAAACAGTGCCCCGGGAGACCCAGTACTTC.

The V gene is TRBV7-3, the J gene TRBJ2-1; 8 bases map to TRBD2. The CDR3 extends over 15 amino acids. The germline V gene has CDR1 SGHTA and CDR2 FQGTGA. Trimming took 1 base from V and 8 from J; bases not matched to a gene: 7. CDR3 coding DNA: TGTGCCAGCAGCTTAATGACGGGAGGGGCGGATGAGCAGTTCTTC. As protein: CASSLMTGGADEQFF.

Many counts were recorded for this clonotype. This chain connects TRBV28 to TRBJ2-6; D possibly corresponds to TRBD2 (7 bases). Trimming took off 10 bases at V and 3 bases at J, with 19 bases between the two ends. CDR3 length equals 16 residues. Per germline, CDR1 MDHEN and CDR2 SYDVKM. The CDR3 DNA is TGTGCCACCGTAGAGGGGGGGGCCGGTGGGGCCAACGTCCTGACTTTC. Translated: CATVEGGAGGANVLTF.

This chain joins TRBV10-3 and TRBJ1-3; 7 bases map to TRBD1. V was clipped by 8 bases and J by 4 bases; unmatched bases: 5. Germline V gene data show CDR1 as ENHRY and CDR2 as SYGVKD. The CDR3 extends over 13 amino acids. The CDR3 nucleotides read TGTGCCATCCGGACAGGAGTCGGAAACACCATATATTTT. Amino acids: CAIRTGVGNTIYF.

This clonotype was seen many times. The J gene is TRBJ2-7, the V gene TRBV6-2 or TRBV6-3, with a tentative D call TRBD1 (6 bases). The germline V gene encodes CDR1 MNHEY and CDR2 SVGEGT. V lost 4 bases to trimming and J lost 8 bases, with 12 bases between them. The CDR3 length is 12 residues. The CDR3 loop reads CASSSGEQKQYF. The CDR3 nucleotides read TGTGCCAGCAGTTCAGGGGAACAGAAGCAGTACTTC.

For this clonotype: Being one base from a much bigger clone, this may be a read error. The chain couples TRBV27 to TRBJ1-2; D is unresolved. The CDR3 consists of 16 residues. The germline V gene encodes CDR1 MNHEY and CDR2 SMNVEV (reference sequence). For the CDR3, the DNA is TGTGCCTGCAGTTCGGAAGGAGCTCTAGCTAACTATGGCTACACCTTC. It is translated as CACSSEGALANYGYTF.